This TCR beta chain was identified in a study of cytotoxic CD8 clonotypes in ibrutinib-treated CLL. Study overall: Following a median around 13 months of treatment, with a range of 6 to 36, response samples were taken. Mean per-sample yields comprised 255,043 productive templates and tens of thousands of productive rearrangements.

The CDR3 has 14 residues. Germline V CDR1 and CDR2: MNHEY, SVGAGI. The trim removed 5 bases at V and 5 bases at J, leaving 4 bases unmatched. The protocol was immunoSEQ multiplex PCR, while the TCRdb copy is restricted to in-frame clones and leaves out a portion. The sample consists of some 300,000 clones, 70% to 80% of them appearing once. The sequence came from a human donor with chronic lymphocytic leukemia. The chain recombines TRBV6-5 with TRBJ2-7; 12 bases are shared with TRBD2. The sample in question was PBMCs, obtained before ibrutinib treatment. The CDR3 reads CASSRGLAGNEQYF. CDR3 DNA sequence: TGTGCCAGCAGTAGAGGACTAGCGGGAAACGAGCAGTACTTC.